The 21 T cell receptor beta chains below come from one sample, sequenced in a study of blood T cell repertoires in COVID-19. Data came from immunoSEQ multiplex PCR; TCRdb stores just in-frame clones and leaves some out. Of some 200,000 clones listed, under 85% are singletons. The sequenced material came from peripheral blood. The receptor source for this set is a woman in her forties with acute or convalescent COVID-19.

This clone showed up just once. The chain is built from TRBV15 and TRBJ2-5, with 9 nucleotides matching TRBD1. CDR1 LNHNV and CDR2 YYDKDF come from the germline V gene (reference sequence). The J segment lost 4 bases and the V segment lost 6 bases, leaving 6 bases of the junction unmatched. The length of the CDR3 is 14 residues. The CDR3 sequence is CATSKDRGIETQYF. The CDR3, as DNA: TGTGCCACCAGTAAGGACAGGGGAATAGAGACCCAGTACTTC.

The chain links TRBV3-1 (or the pseudogene TRBV3-2) to TRBJ1-6; 8 bases are a match to TRBD1. The CDR3 has 15 amino acids. Germline V gene data show CDR1 as LGHDT and CDR2 as YNNKEL (reference sequence). Trimming removed 4 bases from V and 8 bases from J; junction bases left unmatched: 7. DNA of the CDR3: TGTGCCAGCAGCCGCGACAGGGGTCGGGATTCACCCCTCCACTTT. Encoded protein: CASSRDRGRDSPLHF.

The V gene is TRBV7-8, the J gene TRBJ1-5, with D possibly matching TRBD1 (5 bases). Germline values: CDR1 SGHVS, CDR2 FQNEAQ. V lost 1 base, J lost 4 bases, and 17 bases lay in between. The CDR3 totals 17 residues. The CDR3 DNA reads TGTGCCAGCAGCTTAGGATGGCCAGGGCTAGGGAATCAGCCCCAGCATTTT. Its protein is CASSLGWPGLGNQPQHF.

CDR3 bases: TGTGCCAGCAGCGCCGACCCGGACTTAAGCTCCTATAATTCACCCCTCCACTTT. It yields the protein CASSADPDLSSYNSPLHF. This sequence joins TRBV9 and TRBJ1-6, with D hard to call. Trimming shortened V by 3 bases and J by 0 bases, and 16 bases separated the two germline ends. The CDR3 sequence is 18 residues long. From germline, CDR1 is SGDLS and CDR2 YYNGEE.

The rearrangement uses TRBV5-1 and TRBJ1-2; D may be TRBD1 (6 bases). This CDR3 region has 12 residues. Trimming left V 5 bases short and J 10 bases short, with 15 bases between. Germline V gene sequence: CDR1 SGHRS, CDR2 YFSETQ. The CDR3 loop reads CASRQTGSTYTF. CDR3 coding DNA: TGCGCCAGCAGACAAACAGGGTCAACCTACACCTTC.

The CDR3: CASSQRDRGGRNEKLFF. Written as DNA, the CDR3 is TGCGCCAGCAGCCAACGGGACAGGGGTGGAAGGAATGAAAAACTGTTTTTT. The chain is built from TRBV4-1 and TRBJ1-4; 10 positions match TRBD1. Per germline, CDR1 MGHRA and CDR2 YSYEKL. J lost 5 bases, V lost 2 bases, and 8 bases had no gene match. The CDR3 is made up of 17 amino acids.

The chain recombines TRBV4-1 with TRBJ2-5, with no clear D. The CDR3 is 14 residues long. Per the germline V gene, CDR1 is MGHRA and CDR2 is YSYEKL. The V end was cut by 1 base, the J end by 4 bases, with 10 bases between. The CDR3: CASSQVVGPETQYF. CDR3 bases: TGCGCCAGCAGCCAAGTGGTGGGCCCAGAGACCCAGTACTTC.

The J gene is TRBJ1-3, the V gene TRBV28; 12 nucleotides agree with TRBD1. This CDR3 comprises 17 residues. The V and J ends lost 11 bases and 3 bases, in that order; junction bases with no gene match: 14. Germline CDR1 reads MDHEN; CDR2 reads SYDVKM. The CDR3 loop reads CAVTGTGGQSVGNTIYF. The DNA of the CDR3 is TGTGCCGTGACCGGGACAGGGGGCCAATCAGTTGGAAACACCATATATTTT.

CDR3 sequence reads: CASSFRGPLSPLHF. CDR3 DNA sequence: TGTGCCAGCAGTTTCAGGGGGCCACTTTCACCCCTCCACTTT. This chain links TRBV6-5 with TRBJ1-6, with TRBD1 matching 8 bases. CDR3 length equals 14 residues. Germline V gives CDR1 MNHEY, CDR2 SVGAGI. Losses at the gene ends were 4 bases for V and 9 bases for J; bases not matched to a gene: 5.

This chain links TRBV28 with TRBJ1-1, with D uncertain. Trimming removed 6 bases from V and 5 bases from J, with 13 bases in between. Germline V gene lookup returns CDR1 MDHEN and CDR2 SYDVKM. The CDR3 is 13 amino acids. CDR3 region: CASRDRRETEAFF. CDR3 sequence (DNA): TGTGCCAGCAGGGATCGTCGGGAGACTGAAGCTTTCTTT. Drawing the rest from reference TRBV28 and TRBJ1-1, the complete variable domain is DVKVTQSSRYLVKRTGEKVFLECVQDMDHENMFWYRQDPGLGLRLIYFSYDVKMKEKGDIPEGYSVSREKKERFSLILESASTNQTSMYLCASRDRRETEAFFGQGTRLTVV.

The rearrangement uses TRBV19 and TRBJ1-4; D unclear. Trimming removed 9 bases from V and 0 bases from J, with 14 bases in between. Germline V gene sequence: CDR1 LNHDA, CDR2 SQIVND (reference sequence). The CDR3 is made up of 15 amino acids. The CDR3, as DNA: TGTGCCAGCGCCCCCTCGCCGGCAACTAATGAAAAACTGTTTTTT. It translates to CASAPSPATNEKLFF.

CDR3 coding DNA: TGTGCCAGCAGTTTTGGTGGAGCAGGGGGCTTTACTGAAGCTTTCTTT. This codes for CASSFGGAGGFTEAFF. The chain is built from TRBV28 and TRBJ1-1; 8 bases fit TRBD1. Germline CDR1 is MDHEN and CDR2 is SYDVKM. CDR3 size: 16 residues. V gave up 3 bases and J gave up 5 bases; unmatched junction bases: 11.

The chain employs TRBV5-1 and TRBJ2-7, with D uncertain. The V gene's germline CDR1 is SGHRS and CDR2 YFSETQ. V dropped 0 bases and J dropped 2 bases, with 9 bases sitting between them. There are 14 residues in the CDR3. The CDR3 sequence: CASSLGQAAYEQYF. The CDR3 region has the DNA TGCGCCAGCAGCTTGGGGCAGGCAGCCTACGAGCAGTACTTC.

The chain carries TRBV28 and TRBJ2-1, with 8 nucleotides matching TRBD1. This CDR3 comprises 16 residues. Trimming cost V 3 bases and J 5 bases; bases outside gene matches: 9. Germline V gene sequence: CDR1 MDHEN, CDR2 SYDVKM. The CDR3 loop is CASSFSTGESDNEQFF. CDR3 DNA sequence: TGTGCCAGCAGTTTCTCGACAGGGGAAAGCGACAATGAGCAGTTCTTC.

The J gene is TRBJ1-6, the V gene TRBV7-2; D possibly corresponds to TRBD1 (5 bases). V shed 3 bases and J shed 13 bases, with 7 bases lying between them. Germline V gene data show CDR1 as SGHTA and CDR2 as FQGNSA. This CDR3 is 11 amino acids long. The CDR3 sequence: CASSLDTPLHF. CDR3 sequence (DNA): TGTGCCAGCAGCTTGGACACCCCCCTCCACTTT. Drawing the rest from reference TRBV7-2 and TRBJ1-6, the complete variable domain is GAGVSQSPSNKVTEKGKDVELRCDPISGHTALYWYRQSLGQGLEFLIYFQGNSAPDKSGLPSDRFSAERTGGSVSTLTIQRTQQEDSAVYLCASSLDTPLHFGNGTRLTVT.

The chain joins TRBV7-3 to TRBJ2-3, with D unresolved. Germline V lookup: CDR1 SGHTA, CDR2 FQGTGA. Trimming stripped 2 bases from V and 2 bases from J, with 8 bases between. The CDR3 contains 14 residues. The CDR3 DNA reads TGTGCCAGCAGCTTACTATCTAACACAGATACGCAGTATTTT. Translation gives CASSLLSNTDTQYF. The full variable domain, in which reference TRBV7-3 and TRBJ2-3 provide the parts outside the CDR3, is GAGVSQTPSNKVTEKGKYVELRCDPISGHTALYWYRQSLGQGPEFLIYFQGTGAADDSGLPNDRFFAVRPEGSVSTLKIQRTERGDSAVYLCASSLLSNTDTQYFGPGTRLTVL.

This clone was counted a single time. This sequence joins TRBV3-1 (or the pseudogene TRBV3-2) and TRBJ1-2; tentatively, D is TRBD1 (5 bases). The germline V and J ends were trimmed by 4 bases and 7 bases, with 10 bases remaining between them. Germline lookup yields CDR1 LGHDT and CDR2 YNNKEL (reference sequence). This CDR3 has 12 residues. The DNA for the CDR3 is TGTGCCAGCAGCCTTCAGGGTTTTGGCTACACCTTC. Translating gives CASSLQGFGYTF.

This chain joins TRBV5-1 and TRBJ1-5, with TRBD1 as a possible D gene (6 bases). This CDR3 region has 15 residues. The germline CDR1 and CDR2 sequences are SGHRS and YFSETQ. With 0 bases removed from V and 3 bases from J, the gap between germline ends came to 10 bases. DNA of the CDR3: TGCGCCAGCAGCTTGGAGCAGGGGCCCAATCAGCCCCAGCATTTT. Residues: CASSLEQGPNQPQHF.

Only a few counts were recorded for this clone. The chain combines TRBV5-4 with TRBJ2-3; tentatively, D is TRBD1 (8 bases). The V end was cut by 4 bases, the J end by 5 bases, with 20 bases between. CDR1 is SGHNT, CDR2 YYREEE, per germline (reference sequence). This CDR3 has 16 amino acids. The CDR3 DNA reads as TGTGCCAGCAGCCCCCCAGACAGGGGAGGGAGAGATACGCAGTATTTT. Its translation: CASSPPDRGGRDTQYF.

The DNA of the CDR3 is TGTGCCAGCAGCCAAGAAAGCGACGGTTACAATTCACCCCTCCACTTT. It specifies CASSQESDGYNSPLHF. V gene TRBV4-2 combines with J gene TRBJ1-6; D is uncertain. V was trimmed by 0 bases and J by 7 bases, leaving 13 bases between them. The CDR3 is 16 residues long. Germline V gene lookup returns CDR1 LGHNA and CDR2 YNFKEQ.

The V gene is TRBV29-1, the J gene TRBJ2-3; no clear D. Germline-derived CDR1 and CDR2 are SQVTM and ANQGSEA. The CDR3 has 11 residues. The CDR3 DNA follows: TGCAGTGGCTCTAGCACAGATACGCAGTATTTT. Amino acids: CSGSSTDTQYF.